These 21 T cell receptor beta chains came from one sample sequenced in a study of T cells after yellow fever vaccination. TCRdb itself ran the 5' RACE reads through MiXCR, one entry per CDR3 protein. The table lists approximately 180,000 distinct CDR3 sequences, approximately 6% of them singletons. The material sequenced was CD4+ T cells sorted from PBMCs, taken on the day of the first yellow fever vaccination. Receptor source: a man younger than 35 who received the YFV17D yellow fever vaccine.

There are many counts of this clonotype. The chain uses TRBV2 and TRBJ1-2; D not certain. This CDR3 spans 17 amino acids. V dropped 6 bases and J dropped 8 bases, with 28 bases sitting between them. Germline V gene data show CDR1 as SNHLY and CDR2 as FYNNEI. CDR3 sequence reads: CASSLTRITSHPWGYTF. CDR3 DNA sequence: TGTGCCAGCAGCCTGACACGAATCACCTCGCACCCTTGGGGCTACACCTTC.

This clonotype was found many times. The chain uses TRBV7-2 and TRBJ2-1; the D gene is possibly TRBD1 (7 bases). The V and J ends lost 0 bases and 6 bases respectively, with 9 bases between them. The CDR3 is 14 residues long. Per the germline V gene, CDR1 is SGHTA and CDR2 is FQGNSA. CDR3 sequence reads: CASSLARGANEQFF. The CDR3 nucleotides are TGTGCCAGCAGCTTAGCCAGGGGGGCCAATGAGCAGTTCTTC. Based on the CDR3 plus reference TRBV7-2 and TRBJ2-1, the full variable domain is GAGVSQSPSNKVTEKGKDVELRCDPISGHTALYWYRQSLGQGLEFLIYFQGNSAPDKSGLPSDRFSAERTGGSVSTLTIQRTQQEDSAVYLCASSLARGANEQFFGPGTRLTVL.

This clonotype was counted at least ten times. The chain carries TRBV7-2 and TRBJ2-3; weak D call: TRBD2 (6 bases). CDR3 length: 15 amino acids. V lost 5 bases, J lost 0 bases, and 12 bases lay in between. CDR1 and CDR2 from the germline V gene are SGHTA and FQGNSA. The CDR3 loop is CASSRGASSTDTQYF. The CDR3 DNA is TGTGCCAGCAGCCGCGGGGCGAGTAGCACAGATACGCAGTATTTT.

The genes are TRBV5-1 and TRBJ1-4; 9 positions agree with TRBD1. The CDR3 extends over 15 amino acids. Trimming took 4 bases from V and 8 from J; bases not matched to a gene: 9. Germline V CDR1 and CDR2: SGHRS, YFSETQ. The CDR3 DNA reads TGCGCCAGCAGCACTCTGGGACAGGGTCGCGAAAAACTGTTTTTT. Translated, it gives CASSTLGQGREKLFF.

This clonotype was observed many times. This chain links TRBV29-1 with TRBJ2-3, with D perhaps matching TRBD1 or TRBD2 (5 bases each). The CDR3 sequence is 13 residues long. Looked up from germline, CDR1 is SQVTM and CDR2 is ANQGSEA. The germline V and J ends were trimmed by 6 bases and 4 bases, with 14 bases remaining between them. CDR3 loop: CSVGEGVPDTQYF. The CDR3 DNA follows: TGCAGCGTGGGGGAAGGAGTTCCAGATACGCAGTATTTT.

This chain's CDR3 is CASSFSGTGVADTQYF. In nucleotides, the CDR3 is TGCGCCAGCAGCTTCTCCGGGACAGGGGTGGCAGATACGCAGTATTTT. This sequence joins TRBV5-1 and TRBJ2-3; the match to TRBD1 covers 10 bases. CDR3 size: 16 residues. Germline CDR1 and CDR2: SGHRS and YFSETQ. V lost 2 bases and J lost 4; bases outside the gene matches: 7.

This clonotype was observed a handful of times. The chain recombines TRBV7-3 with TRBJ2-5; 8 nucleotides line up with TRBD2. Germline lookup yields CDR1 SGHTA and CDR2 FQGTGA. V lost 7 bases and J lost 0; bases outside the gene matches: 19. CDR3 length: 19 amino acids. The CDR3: CASKRPDRRLAKYQETQYF. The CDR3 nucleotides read TGTGCCAGCAAAAGGCCAGACCGAAGACTAGCGAAGTACCAAGAGACCCAGTACTTC.

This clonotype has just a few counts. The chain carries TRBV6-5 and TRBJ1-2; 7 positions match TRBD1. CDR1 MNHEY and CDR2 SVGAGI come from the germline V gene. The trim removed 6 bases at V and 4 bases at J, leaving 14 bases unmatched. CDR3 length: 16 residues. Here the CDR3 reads CASSARGAQGSYGYTF. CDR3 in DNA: TGTGCCAGCAGCGCCAGGGGGGCTCAGGGTAGCTATGGCTACACCTTC.

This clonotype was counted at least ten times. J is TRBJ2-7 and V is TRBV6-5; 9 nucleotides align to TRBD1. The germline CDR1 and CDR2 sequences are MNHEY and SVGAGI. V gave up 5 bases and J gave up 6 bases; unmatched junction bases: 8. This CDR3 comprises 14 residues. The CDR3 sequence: CASSNPGQGSEQYF. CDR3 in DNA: TGTGCCAGCAGTAACCCGGGACAGGGAAGCGAGCAGTACTTC.

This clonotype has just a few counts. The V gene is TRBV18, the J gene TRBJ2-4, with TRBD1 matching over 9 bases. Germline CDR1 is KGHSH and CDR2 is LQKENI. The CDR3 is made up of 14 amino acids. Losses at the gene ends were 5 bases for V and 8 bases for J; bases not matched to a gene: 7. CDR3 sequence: CASSLQGAEDIQYF. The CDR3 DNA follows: TGTGCCAGCTCATTACAGGGGGCCGAGGACATTCAGTACTTC.

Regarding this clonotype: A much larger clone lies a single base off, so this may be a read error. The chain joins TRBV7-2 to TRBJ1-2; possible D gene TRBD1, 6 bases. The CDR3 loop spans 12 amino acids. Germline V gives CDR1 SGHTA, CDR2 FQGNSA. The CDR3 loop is CAISALRTEYTF. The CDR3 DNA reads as TGTGCCATCAGCGCACTAAGGACAGAGTACACCTTC.

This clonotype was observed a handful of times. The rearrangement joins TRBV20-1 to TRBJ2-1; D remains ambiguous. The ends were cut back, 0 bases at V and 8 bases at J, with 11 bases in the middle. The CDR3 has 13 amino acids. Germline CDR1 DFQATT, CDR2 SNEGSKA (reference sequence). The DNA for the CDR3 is TGCAGTGCTAGAGACGTACGTAGGGATGAGCAGTTCTTC. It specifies CSARDVRRDEQFF.

The DNA for the CDR3 is TGTGCCAGCAGCCAAAACAGGGAGAAAGGGAATGAGCAGTTCTTC. Translating it yields CASSQNREKGNEQFF. This chain connects TRBV5-4 to TRBJ2-1, with D perhaps TRBD1 (6 bases). V lost 4 bases to trimming and J lost 7 bases, with 18 bases between them. Germline CDR1 reads SGHNT; CDR2 reads YYREEE (reference sequence). This CDR3 region has 15 residues. Full variable domain (rest looked up from reference TRBV5-4 and TRBJ2-1): ETGVTQSPTHLIKTRGQQVTLRCSSQSGHNTVSWYQQALGQGPQFIFQYYREEENGRGNFPPRFSGLQFPNYSSELNVNALELDDSALYLCASSQNREKGNEQFFGPGTRLTVL.

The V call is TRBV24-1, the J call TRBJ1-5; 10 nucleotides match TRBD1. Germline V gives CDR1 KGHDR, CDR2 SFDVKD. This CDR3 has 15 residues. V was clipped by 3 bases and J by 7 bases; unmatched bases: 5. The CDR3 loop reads CATSDTDRGIQPQHF. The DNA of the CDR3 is TGTGCCACCAGTGATACGGACAGGGGGATCCAGCCCCAGCATTTT.

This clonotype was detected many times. This chain's CDR3 is CSATKGRGQGGYTF. The DNA of the CDR3 is TGCAGTGCTACCAAGGGGAGGGGGCAAGGTGGCTACACCTTC. V gene TRBV20-1 combines with J gene TRBJ1-2, with 7 bases matching TRBD1. The J segment lost 7 bases and the V segment lost 4 bases, leaving 12 bases of the junction unmatched. The CDR3 runs 14 residues. Germline V gene data show CDR1 as DFQATT and CDR2 as SNEGSKA (reference sequence).

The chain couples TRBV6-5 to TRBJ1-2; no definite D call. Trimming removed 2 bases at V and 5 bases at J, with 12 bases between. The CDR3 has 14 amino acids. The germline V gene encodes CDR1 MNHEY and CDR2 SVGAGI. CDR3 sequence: CASSYAGSRYGYTF. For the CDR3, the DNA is TGTGCCAGCAGTTACGCGGGGAGTCGGTATGGCTACACCTTC.

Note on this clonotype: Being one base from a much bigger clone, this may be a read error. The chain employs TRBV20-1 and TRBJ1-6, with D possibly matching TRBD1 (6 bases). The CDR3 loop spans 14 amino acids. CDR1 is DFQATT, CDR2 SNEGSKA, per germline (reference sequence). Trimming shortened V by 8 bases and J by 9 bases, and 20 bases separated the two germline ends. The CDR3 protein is CSTTTRGWGSPLHF. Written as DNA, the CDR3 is TGCAGTACAACGACTAGGGGGTGGGGTTCACCCCTCCACTTT.

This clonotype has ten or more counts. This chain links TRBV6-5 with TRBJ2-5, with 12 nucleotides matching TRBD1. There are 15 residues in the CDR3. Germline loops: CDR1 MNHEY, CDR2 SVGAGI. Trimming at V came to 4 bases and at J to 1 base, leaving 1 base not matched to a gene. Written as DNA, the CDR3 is TGTGCCAGCAGTTGGGGACAGGGGGCCCAAGAGACCCAGTACTTC. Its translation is CASSWGQGAQETQYF.

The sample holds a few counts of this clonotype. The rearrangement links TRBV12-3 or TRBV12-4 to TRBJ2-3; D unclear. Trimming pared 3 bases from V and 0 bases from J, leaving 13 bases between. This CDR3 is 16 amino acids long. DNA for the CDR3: TGTGCCAGCAGTTTTTACGGGTACTCTAGCACAGATACGCAGTATTTT. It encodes CASSFYGYSSTDTQYF.

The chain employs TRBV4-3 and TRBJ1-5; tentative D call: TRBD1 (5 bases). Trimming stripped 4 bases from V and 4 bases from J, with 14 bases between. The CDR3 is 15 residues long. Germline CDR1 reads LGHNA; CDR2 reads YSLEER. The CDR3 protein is CASSPRAGGNQPQHF. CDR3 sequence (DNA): TGCGCCAGCAGCCCCCGGGCGGGGGGGAATCAGCCCCAGCATTTT.

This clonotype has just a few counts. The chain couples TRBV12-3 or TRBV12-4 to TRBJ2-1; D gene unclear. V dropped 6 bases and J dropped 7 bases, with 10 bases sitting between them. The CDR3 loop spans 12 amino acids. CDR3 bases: TGTGCCAGCAGACGAAGGAGTAATGAGCAGTTCTTC. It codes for CASRRRSNEQFF.